Listed below are T cell receptor beta chains from one sample, sequenced in a study of cytomegalovirus exposure and HLA in healthy donors. TCRdb's copy holds only in-frame clones and misses some; the assay was immunoSEQ multiplex PCR. Of around 200,000 clones listed, more than 85% were seen once; the top ten hold 0.95% to 1.1%. The sequenced material came from PBMCs. Every receptor here comes from a woman aged 18-30 years in good health and CMV-seronegative. CDR3s include the opening cysteine and the closing phenylalanine or tryptophan.

j_gene,v_gene,CDR3aa
TRBJ2-2,TRBV9,CASSDPTGITGELFF
TRBJ1-5,TRBV2,CASSEELGGNQPQHF
TRBJ2-1,TRBV7-6,CASSYPLEPYNEQFF
TRBJ1-5,TRBV7-2,CASSTRQGVDQPQHF
TRBJ1-5,TRBV27,CASSFRGAHNQPQHF
TRBJ2-2,TRBV18,CASSPLTAGVNTGELFF
TRBJ2-7,TRBV2,CASSKGRSSYEQYF
TRBJ1-1,TRBV7-9,CASSLQANTEAFF
TRBJ2-1,TRBV7-6,CASSLRAGGPSLSEQFF
TRBJ2-1,TRBV4-2,CASSLPGLAYNEQFF
TRBJ2-1,TRBV9,CASSARLAGGIREQFF
TRBJ1-2,TRBV5-4,CASSPPGIYGYTF
TRBJ2-7,TRBV6-6,CASSRLAGGPLLEQYF
TRBJ2-2,TRBV4-1,CASSQKLAGILSGELFF
TRBJ2-7,TRBV18,CASSPGQGTYEQYF
TRBJ1-2,TRBV25-1,CASLGQGAPNYGYTF
TRBJ1-5,TRBV2,CASTRTDNQPQHF
TRBJ2-4,TRBV4-1,CASSHPSGGTTLRGQYF
TRBJ2-3,TRBV2,CASSEALRFSSTSTDTQYF
TRBJ1-2,TRBV29-1,CSVEGGQGLNNYGYTF
TRBJ1-1,TRBV2,CASSGEVNTEAFF
TRBJ2-7,TRBV7-2,CASSLGQGEYEQYF
TRBJ2-7,TRBV30,CAWSRDRDEQYF
TRBJ1-1,TRBV5-1,CASSFQGRSDTEAFF
TRBJ2-3,TRBV4-3,CASSQGRAGVDTQYF
TRBJ1-1,TRBV4-2,CASSQVVGLGAEAFF
TRBJ2-7,TRBV5-3,CARSLVRTSAGEQYF
TRBJ2-7,TRBV18,CASSPGTGSDYEQYF
TRBJ2-5,TRBV4-3,CASSQDRGDYTQYF
TRBJ2-7,TRBV7-7,CASSLGTNYEQYF
TRBJ1-6,TRBV19,CASSNQGSSTYNSPLHF
TRBJ2-5,TRBV11-2,CASSLSSLEETQYF
TRBJ1-2,TRBV9,CASSVAGGYGYTF
TRBJ1-1,TRBV9,CASSGGMIAEAFF
TRBJ2-3,TRBV4-1,CASSQIYRTVNSTDTQYF
TRBJ1-1,TRBV10-3,CAIRSTGRFGTEAFF
TRBJ1-2,TRBV6-5,CASRPSGGNYGYTF
TRBJ1-1,TRBV2,CASSRTGGLTEAFF
TRBJ2-1,TRBV4-2,CASSQTGTSGGREQFF
TRBJ1-2,TRBV11-2,CASSFLFDTVYDVYGYTF
TRBJ2-7,TRBV2,CASSTDRFYEQYF
TRBJ2-7,TRBV7-2,CASSPQDVGGEQYF
TRBJ2-3,TRBV4-2,CASSRGLAGLFSTDTQYF
TRBJ1-1,TRBV7-9,CASSHGGNTEAFF
TRBJ2-5,TRBV5-4,CASSRDTGDTETQYF
TRBJ2-1,TRBV7-9,CASPSSGVNEQFF
TRBJ1-5,TRBV27,CASSRGRDQPQHF
TRBJ1-1,TRBV10-2,CASSITGANTEAFF
TRBJ2-5,TRBV9,CASSPRGGLIQETQYF
TRBJ2-7,TRBV5-1,CASSLDWSNYEQYF
TRBJ2-1,TRBV19,CASRRDRRLNEQFF
TRBJ2-7,TRBV5-1,CASSSPGHSYEQYF
TRBJ1-1,TRBV6-1,CASVWRQGLSAEAFF
TRBJ2-1,TRBV19,CASGLAGWGENEQFF
TRBJ1-1,TRBV7-9,CASSGQRQGQNTEAFF
TRBJ2-1,TRBV9,CASSVGASGTNEQFF
TRBJ2-7,TRBV4-3,CASSQGDRGPHYEQYF